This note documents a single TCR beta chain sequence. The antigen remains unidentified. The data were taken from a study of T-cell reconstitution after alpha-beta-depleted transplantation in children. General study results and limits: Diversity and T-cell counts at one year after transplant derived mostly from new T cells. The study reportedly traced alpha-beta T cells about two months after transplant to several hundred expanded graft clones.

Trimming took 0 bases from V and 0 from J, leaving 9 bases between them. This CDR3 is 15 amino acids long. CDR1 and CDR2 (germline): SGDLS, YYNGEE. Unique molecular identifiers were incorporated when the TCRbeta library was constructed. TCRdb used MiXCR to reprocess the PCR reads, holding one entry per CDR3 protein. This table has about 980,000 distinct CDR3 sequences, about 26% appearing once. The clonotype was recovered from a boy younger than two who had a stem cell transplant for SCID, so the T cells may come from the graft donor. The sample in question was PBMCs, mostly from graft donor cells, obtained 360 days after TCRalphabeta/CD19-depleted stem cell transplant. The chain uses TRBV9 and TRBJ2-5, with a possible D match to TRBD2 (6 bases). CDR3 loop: CASSVGDSYQETQYF. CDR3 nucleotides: TGTGCCAGCAGCGTAGGGGACTCGTACCAAGAGACCCAGTACTTC.